This T cell receptor beta chain is from a study of T cell responses to AZD1222 COVID-19 vaccine. Study conclusions and caveats: Two AZD1222 administrations were followed by greater Spike-specific TCR breadth and depth. The study reported that nearly half of spike-specific TCRs target unmutated variant regions. Seropositive at baseline were only a handful of AZD1222 recipients.

For this clone: Its specificity is unknown.

Generated by immunoSEQ multiplex PCR, the TCRdb table keeps only in-frame clones and is missing some. The sample yields just over 20,000 clones, roughly 82% seen once. Germline assignment: CDR1 KGHSH and CDR2 LQKENI. The length of the CDR3 is 17 residues. Between the trimmed V and J ends, which lost 3 bases and 4 bases, there was a span of 19 bases. This sequence originates from an adult in good health. V gene TRBV18 combines with J gene TRBJ1-3, with no clear D. The source was peripheral blood, collected on day 0 of AZD1222 vaccination. CDR3 nucleotides: TGTGCCAGCTCACCTCCGTCTGCAGATTCGGGAGGAAACACCATATATTTT. Encoded protein: CASSPPSADSGGNTIYF. Looking up the rest from reference TRBV18 and TRBJ1-3 gives the full variable domain: NAGVMQNPRHLVRRRGQEARLRCSPMKGHSHVYWYRQLPEEGLKFMVYLQKENIIDESGMPKERFSAEFPKEGPSILRIQQVVRGDSAAYFCASSPPSADSGGNTIYFGEGSWLTVV.